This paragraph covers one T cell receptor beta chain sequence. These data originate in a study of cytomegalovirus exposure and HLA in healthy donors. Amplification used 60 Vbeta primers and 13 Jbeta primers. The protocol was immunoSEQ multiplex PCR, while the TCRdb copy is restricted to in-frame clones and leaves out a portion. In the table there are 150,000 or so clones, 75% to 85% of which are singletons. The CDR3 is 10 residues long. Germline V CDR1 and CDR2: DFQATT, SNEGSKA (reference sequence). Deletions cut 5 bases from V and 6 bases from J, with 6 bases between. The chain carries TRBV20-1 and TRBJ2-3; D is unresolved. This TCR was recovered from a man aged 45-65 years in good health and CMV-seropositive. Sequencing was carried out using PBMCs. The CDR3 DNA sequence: TGCAGTGCTGAGTTCGATACGCAGTATTTT. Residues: CSAEFDTQYF.